A selection of T cell receptor beta chains follows, all from one sample in a study of cytomegalovirus exposure and HLA in healthy donors. Produced via immunoSEQ multiplex PCR; TCRdb's table is partial and in-frame only. The top ten hold around 2.9% of the sample, which has 130,000 to 150,000 clones, roughly 80% seen once. Material: PBMCs. All receptors derive from a man aged 40-49 years in good health and CMV-seropositive. Both conserved end residues are part of each CDR3. A D gene is named only where the DNA matches it firmly. Clone size is shown for a subset of rows, as once, few, many or a class of expanded clone.

abundance	v_gene	d_gene	j_gene	CDR3aa	CDR3nt
NA	TRBV7-9	NA	TRBJ2-1	CSSSFGRPEQFF	TGTTCCAGCAGCTTCGGCAGGCCGGAGCAGTTCTTC
NA	TRBV6-5	NA	TRBJ2-1	CASTYGAGGGDEQFF	TGTGCCAGTACCTACGGGGCAGGGGGAGGCGATGAGCAGTTCTTC
NA	TRBV28	NA	TRBJ1-5	CASSFARSRGLSSNQPQHF	TGTGCCAGCAGTTTCGCCCGAAGTCGGGGTTTGTCGAGCAATCAGCCCCAGCATTTT
NA	TRBV6-1	TRBD1	TRBJ2-1	CASTGGNPFF	TGTGCCAGCACAGGGGGCAACCCGTTCTTC
NA	TRBV18	NA	TRBJ1-5	CASSPADSLSNQPQHF	TGTGCCAGCTCACCCGCGGACAGTTTAAGCAATCAGCCCCAGCATTTT
NA	TRBV28	NA	TRBJ2-7	CASSLQGGPYEQYF	TGTGCCAGCAGTTTACAGGGAGGACCCTACGAGCAGTACTTC
NA	TRBV5-8	TRBD2	TRBJ2-3	CASNSGLAGLITQYF	TGTGCCAGCAACTCGGGACTAGCGGGACTTATTACGCAGTATTTT
NA	TRBV5-1	TRBD2	TRBJ2-1	CASSSTSGRPQEQFF	TGCGCCAGCAGCTCTACTAGCGGGAGACCTCAGGAGCAGTTCTTC
NA	TRBV19	TRBD2	TRBJ2-7	CASSPSGRASYEQYF	TGTGCCAGTAGTCCTAGCGGGAGGGCGTCCTACGAGCAGTACTTC
NA	TRBV6-6	NA	TRBJ2-7	CASSYPSQVGDEQYF	TGTGCCAGCAGTTACCCCTCGCAGGTAGGGGACGAGCAGTACTTC
NA	TRBV7-9	TRBD2	TRBJ2-7	CSSSSTSGSYEQYF	TGTTCCAGCAGCTCGACTAGCGGGAGCTACGAGCAGTACTTC
NA	TRBV30	NA	TRBJ2-5	CAWSNLGPLGQETQYF	TGTGCCTGGAGTAACCTGGGGCCCCTGGGCCAAGAGACCCAGTACTTC
NA	TRBV7-9	NA	TRBJ1-1	CASSYRENTEAFF	TGTGCCAGCAGCTACAGGGAGAACACTGAAGCTTTCTTT
NA	TRBV4-2	NA	TRBJ1-1	CASSRSGGGDTEAFF	TGTGCCAGCAGCCGCTCGGGGGGAGGGGACACTGAAGCTTTCTTT
NA	TRBV4-1	TRBD1	TRBJ2-7	CASSQVPGQNYEQYF	TGCGCCAGCAGCCAAGTTCCGGGACAGAACTACGAGCAGTACTTC
NA	TRBV6-1	TRBD1	TRBJ1-1	CASNFRGMNTEAFF	TGTGCCAGCAACTTCAGGGGGATGAACACTGAAGCTTTCTTT
NA	TRBV5-6	TRBD1	TRBJ2-1	CASSASGQGNEQFF	TGTGCCAGCAGTGCATCGGGACAGGGCAATGAGCAGTTCTTC
NA	TRBV11-3	TRBD1	TRBJ2-7	CASSQGQGSSYEQYF	TGTGCCAGCAGCCAGGGACAGGGGAGCTCCTACGAGCAGTACTTC
few	TRBV7-8	NA	TRBJ2-3	CASSLGAGVVFPDTQYF	TGTGCCAGCAGCTTAGGCGCGGGTGTAGTGTTCCCAGATACGCAGTATTTT
NA	TRBV19	NA	TRBJ2-5	CASSGQTQETQYF	TGTGCCAGTAGTGGGCAGACCCAAGAGACCCAGTACTTC
NA	TRBV6-5	TRBD1	TRBJ2-7	CASSNPGGQGYEQYF	TGTGCCAGCAGCAATCCGGGGGGACAGGGCTACGAGCAGTACTTC
NA	TRBV6-5	NA	TRBJ1-1	CASSYQAGRTEAFF	TGTGCCAGCAGTTACCAGGCGGGGAGGACTGAAGCTTTCTTT
NA	TRBV10-2	NA	TRBJ1-5	CASSDGGSNQPQHF	TGCGCCAGCAGTGACGGGGGTAGCAATCAGCCCCAGCATTTT
NA	TRBV9	NA	TRBJ2-2	CASSARPDKGELFF	TGTGCCAGCAGCGCCAGACCCGACAAAGGGGAGCTGTTTTTT